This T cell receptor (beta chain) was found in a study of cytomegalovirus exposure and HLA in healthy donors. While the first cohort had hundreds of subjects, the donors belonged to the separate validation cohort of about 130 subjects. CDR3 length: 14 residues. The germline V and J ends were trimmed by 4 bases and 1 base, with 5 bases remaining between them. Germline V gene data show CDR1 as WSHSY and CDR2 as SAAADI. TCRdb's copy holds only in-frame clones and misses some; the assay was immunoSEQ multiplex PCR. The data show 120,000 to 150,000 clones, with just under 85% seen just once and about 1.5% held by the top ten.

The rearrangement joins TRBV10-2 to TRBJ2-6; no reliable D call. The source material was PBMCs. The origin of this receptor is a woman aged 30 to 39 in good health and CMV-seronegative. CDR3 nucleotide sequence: TGCGCCAGCAGTGGGAGTTCTGGGGCCAACGTCCTGACTTTC. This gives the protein CASSGSSGANVLTF.